These 10 T cell receptor beta chains originate from one sample sequenced in a study of shared clonotypes between healthy human individuals. Produced via immunoSEQ multiplex PCR; TCRdb's table is partial and in-frame only. The sample yields roughly 2.5 million clones, around nine tenths seen once. The specimen sequenced was naive CD4+ T cells sorted from blood. The subset is: CD45RA+ positively selected. These receptors were collected from a man aged 18 to 29 in good health.

V gene TRBV10-3 combines with J gene TRBJ2-5; TRBD2 matches at 7 bases. CDR3 size: 17 residues. Per the germline V gene, CDR1 is ENHRY and CDR2 is SYGVKD. V gave up 1 base and J gave up 4 bases; unmatched junction bases: 12. The CDR3 protein is CAISEFGGTPGGETQYF. The CDR3 DNA sequence: TGTGCCATCAGTGAGTTCGGCGGGACCCCGGGGGGAGAGACCCAGTACTTC.

The chain uses TRBV7-9 and TRBJ2-1; D is perhaps TRBD2 (6 bases). This CDR3 is 18 amino acids long. Germline CDR1 SEHNR, CDR2 FQNEAQ (reference sequence). The V gene lost 2 bases and the J gene lost 1 base, with 18 bases spanning the gap. CDR3 sequence reads: CASSLRLPFSGSYNEQFF. As DNA, the CDR3 is TGTGCCAGCAGCTTAAGGTTGCCTTTTAGCGGTTCCTACAATGAGCAGTTCTTC.

A word on this clone: The sample contains more than one DNA sequence encoding this CDR3. The rearrangement links TRBV29-1 to TRBJ2-1; 9 nucleotides line up with TRBD1. Germline V gene sequence: CDR1 SQVTM, CDR2 ANQGSEA. The ends lost 4 bases at V and 2 bases at J; junction bases unmatched: 3. The CDR3 has 14 amino acids. The CDR3 sequence: CSVAGTGPYNEQFF. The CDR3 DNA follows: TGCAGCGTTGCCGGGACAGGGCCCTACAATGAGCAGTTCTTC.

The V gene is TRBV4-3, the J gene TRBJ2-5, with 10 nucleotides matching TRBD2. This CDR3 is 20 amino acids long. Germline CDR1 reads LGHNA; CDR2 reads YSLEER. The V and J ends lost 1 base and 0 bases, in that order; junction bases with no gene match: 14. CDR3 amino acids: CASSQGAAGGPRVHQETQYF. In DNA, the CDR3 is TGCGCCAGCAGCCAAGGGGCAGCGGGAGGGCCGAGGGTACACCAAGAGACCCAGTACTTC.

J is TRBJ2-1 and V is TRBV7-2; 10 nucleotides line up with TRBD1. V was clipped by 6 bases and J by 11 bases; unmatched bases: 13. The CDR3 runs 15 residues. The germline CDR1 and CDR2 sequences are SGHTA and FQGNSA. CDR3 residues: CASSQETGGGGKQFF. The CDR3 DNA follows: TGTGCCAGCAGTCAAGAGACAGGGGGCGGGGGAAAGCAGTTCTTC.

The chain joins TRBV6-1 to TRBJ2-2, with 13 bases lining up with TRBD2. Germline V gives CDR1 MNHNS, CDR2 SASEGT. The junction had 7 bases not matched to a gene; V was cut back by 6 bases and J by 0 bases. There are 18 residues in the CDR3. CDR3 nucleotides: TGTGCCAGCAGGGAAAGACTAGCGGGGGGCCCGAACACCGGGGAGCTGTTTTTT. This gives the protein CASRERLAGGPNTGELFF.

The chain carries TRBV29-1 and TRBJ2-1; D is perhaps TRBD1 or TRBD2 (5 bases each). V lost 5 bases and J 3 bases, leaving 29 bases between the germline ends. This CDR3 has 19 amino acids. CDR1 and CDR2 from the germline V gene are SQVTM and ANQGSEA. The CDR3 sequence is CSVLLAPYASGPFYNEQFF. The CDR3 DNA reads as TGCAGCGTTTTACTCGCCCCATACGCGTCGGGACCGTTCTACAATGAGCAGTTCTTC.

Worth noting for this clone: Within the sample, other DNA sequences also encode this same CDR3. The chain links TRBV6-1 to TRBJ1-1; 10 bases are a match to TRBD1. CDR3 length: 14 residues. Germline V gives CDR1 MNHNS, CDR2 SASEGT. The V gene end was trimmed by 5 bases and the J gene end by 2 bases; junction bases not matched to a gene: 2. The DNA for the CDR3 is TGTGCCAGCAGTCGGGACAGGGGTAACACTGAAGCTTTCTTT. This gives the protein CASSRDRGNTEAFF.

Regarding this clone: The sample has other DNA sequences that encode this CDR3 too. The chain combines TRBV7-9 with TRBJ2-7; 10 bases map to TRBD1. CDR3 length equals 13 residues. The germline V gene has CDR1 SEHNR and CDR2 FQNEAQ (reference sequence). With V trimmed by 1 base and J by 6 bases, 0 bases remained unmatched. CDR3 nucleotides: TGTGCCAGCAGCTTAGGGACAGGGGGCGAGCAGTACTTC. Amino acids: CASSLGTGGEQYF.

This chain uses TRBV29-1 with TRBJ2-2; 11 nucleotides align to TRBD2. The CDR3 contains 14 residues. From germline, CDR1 is SQVTM and CDR2 ANQGSEA. Germline trimming cut 4 bases from V and 7 bases from J; bases unmatched to any gene: 5. The DNA for the CDR3 is TGCAGCGTTGGTCTAGCGGGAGGTTACGGGGAGCTGTTTTTT. Protein: CSVGLAGGYGELFF.